These 23 T cell receptor beta chains share one sample of origin, sequenced in a study of blood T cell repertoires in COVID-19. Here immunoSEQ multiplex PCR was the method, and the copy in TCRdb shows in-frame clones only, minus some. The sample holds 54,000 or so clones, 87% seen once. The sequenced sample was peripheral blood. All receptors come from a man in his forties or fifties with active COVID-19.

V gene TRBV5-1 combines with J gene TRBJ2-3; D is perhaps TRBD2 (6 bases). CDR3 length: 14 residues. The ends were cut back, 3 bases at V and 5 bases at J, with 13 bases in the middle. The germline gives CDR1 SGHRS, CDR2 YFSETQ. The DNA for the CDR3 is TGCGCCAGCAGCTCCGGAGGGGCGGGAGATACGCAGTATTTT. Protein product: CASSSGGAGDTQYF. The full variable domain, with the rest looked up from reference TRBV5-1 and TRBJ2-3, is KAGVTQTPRYLIKTRGQQVTLSCSPISGHRSVSWYQQTPGQGLQFLFEYFSETQRNKGNFPGRFSGRQFSNSRSEMNVSTLELGDSALYLCASSSGGAGDTQYFGPGTRLTVL.

The gene calls are TRBV28 and TRBJ1-4; TRBD1 is a possible D gene (6 bases). V lost 4 bases and J lost 7, with 16 bases in between. Germline values: CDR1 MDHEN, CDR2 SYDVKM. The CDR3 totals 15 residues. The CDR3 DNA is TGTGCCAGCAGTTCCGACGACAGAGGGGGTGAAAAACTGTTTTTT. It is translated as CASSSDDRGGEKLFF.

In this sample, this clone turned up once. The chain joins TRBV5-4 to TRBJ2-5; possible D gene TRBD1, 5 bases. The V and J ends lost 0 bases and 5 bases respectively, with 17 bases between them. From germline, CDR1 is SGHNT and CDR2 YYREEE (reference sequence). The CDR3 contains 16 residues. The chain's CDR3 is CASSLEAQGGWETQYF. The CDR3 DNA reads TGTGCCAGCAGCTTGGAGGCCCAGGGTGGATGGGAGACCCAGTACTTC.

The V and J genes are TRBV27 and TRBJ2-3; 10 bases align to TRBD2. The CDR3 runs 16 residues. V shed 6 bases and J 6 bases; nucleotides not matched to a gene: 12. Germline CDR1 MNHEY, CDR2 SMNVEV (reference sequence). The CDR3: CASSPAEAGGVDTQYF. Written as DNA, the CDR3 is TGTGCCAGCAGCCCGGCTGAAGCGGGAGGGGTGGATACGCAGTATTTT.

The chain joins TRBV14 to TRBJ2-2; 11 bases agree with TRBD2. The V and J ends lost 5 bases and 5 bases, in that order; junction bases with no gene match: 13. Germline values: CDR1 SGHDN, CDR2 FVKESK. The CDR3 spans 18 residues. The CDR3 sequence: CASSDNHLAGGRTGELFF. DNA of the CDR3: TGTGCCAGCAGCGACAATCATCTAGCGGGGGGTCGGACCGGGGAGCTGTTTTTT.

This clone was found a few times. V is TRBV7-3 and J is TRBJ1-6; 7 bases fit TRBD1. V gave up 1 base and J gave up 7 bases; unmatched junction bases: 4. Germline CDR1 reads SGHTA; CDR2 reads FQGTGA. The CDR3 runs 15 residues. Here the CDR3 reads CASSLNAQGNSPLHF. CDR3 sequence (DNA): TGTGCCAGCAGCTTAAATGCACAGGGGAATTCACCCCTCCACTTT.

The chain links TRBV28 to TRBJ1-5; 7 bases are a match to TRBD1. V lost 6 bases to trimming and J lost 4 bases; unmatched junction nucleotides: 9. Germline loops: CDR1 MDHEN, CDR2 SYDVKM. CDR3 length: 15 amino acids. The CDR3 reads CASSSIDRDNQPQHF. CDR3 bases: TGTGCCAGCAGCTCTATAGACAGGGATAATCAGCCCCAGCATTTT.

The V call is TRBV5-4, the J call TRBJ1-1, with no clear D. The germline V gene encodes CDR1 SGHNT and CDR2 YYREEE (reference sequence). The ends were cut back, 0 bases at V and 2 bases at J, with 8 bases in the middle. The CDR3 consists of 14 residues. The CDR3 protein is CASSLGSRNTEAFF. CDR3 DNA: TGTGCCAGCAGCTTGGGATCGAGAAACACTGAAGCTTTCTTT.

J is TRBJ2-1 and V is TRBV27; D uncertain. Germline V CDR1 and CDR2: MNHEY, SMNVEV (reference sequence). V lost 1 base and J lost 2, with 12 bases in between. This CDR3 comprises 16 residues. The CDR3 DNA is TGTGCCAGCAGTTTATTCGGAGTAACCACCTACAATGAGCAGTTCTTC. Its protein is CASSLFGVTTYNEQFF.

V gene TRBV20-1 combines with J gene TRBJ1-1; no clear D. The V end was cut by 6 bases, the J end by 7 bases, with 12 bases between. The germline V gene encodes CDR1 DFQATT and CDR2 SNEGSKA (reference sequence). The CDR3 has 11 amino acids. The CDR3 loop is CSATQLGEAFF. In nucleotides, the CDR3 is TGCAGTGCGACTCAACTTGGTGAAGCTTTCTTT.

This chain joins TRBV27 and TRBJ2-7; tentatively, D is TRBD1 (6 bases). Trimming took off 4 bases at V and 3 bases at J, with 10 bases between the two ends. The CDR3 loop spans 13 amino acids. Germline V CDR1 and CDR2: MNHEY, SMNVEV (reference sequence). This CDR3 reads CASSWKQGYEQYF. DNA for the CDR3: TGTGCCAGCAGTTGGAAACAGGGCTACGAGCAGTACTTC.

The chain has TRBV11-2 and TRBJ2-5, with 9 bases identical to TRBD1. The germline V gene encodes CDR1 SGHAT and CDR2 FQNNGV. The CDR3 sequence is 15 residues long. Trimming at V came to 5 bases and at J to 5 bases, leaving 9 bases not matched to a gene. The CDR3 DNA reads TGTGCCAGCAGCCGGCGGACAGGGGACCCGGAGACCCAGTACTTC. It yields the protein CASSRRTGDPETQYF. Looking up the rest from reference TRBV11-2 and TRBJ2-5 gives the full variable domain: EAGVAQSPRYKIIEKRQSVAFWCNPISGHATLYWYQQILGQGPKLLIQFQNNGVVDDSQLPKDRFSAERLKGVDSTLKIQPAKLEDSAVYLCASSRRTGDPETQYFGPGTRLLVL.

The chain combines TRBV3-1 (or the pseudogene TRBV3-2) with TRBJ2-7; 8 bases fit TRBD2. Germline V gene sequence: CDR1 LGHDT, CDR2 YNNKEL (reference sequence). This CDR3 comprises 15 residues. V lost 4 bases to trimming and J lost 3 bases; unmatched junction nucleotides: 8. The CDR3 nucleotides are TGTGCCAGCAGCCCTCTAGCGGGCTCCCGCTACGAGCAGTACTTC. It encodes CASSPLAGSRYEQYF.

This clone was seen once. The rearrangement uses TRBV10-3 and TRBJ1-4; D not resolved. In germline, CDR1 is ENHRY, CDR2 SYGVKD. CDR3 size: 15 residues. Deletions cut 3 bases from V and 5 bases from J, with 13 bases between. CDR3 DNA: TGTGCCATCAGTGACGGGTCGGTTTTAAATGAAAAACTGTTTTTT. Residues: CAISDGSVLNEKLFF.

CDR3 amino acids: CASSAHRGNEQFF. The CDR3 DNA follows: TGTGCCAGCAGCGCCCACCGGGGCAATGAGCAGTTCTTC. The chain links TRBV9 to TRBJ2-1; maybe TRBD2 (5 bases). Germline-derived CDR1 and CDR2 are SGDLS and YYNGEE. V lost 3 bases and J lost 6, with 10 bases in between. This CDR3 is 13 amino acids long. Looking up the rest from reference TRBV9 and TRBJ2-1 gives the full variable domain: DSGVTQTPKHLITATGQRVTLRCSPRSGDLSVYWYQQSLDQGLQFLIQYYNGEERAKGNILERFSAQQFPDLHSELNLSSLELGDSALYFCASSAHRGNEQFFGPGTRLTVL.

The chain combines TRBV9 with TRBJ2-7; TRBD2 matches 10 bases. Trimming took 0 bases from V and 5 from J; bases not matched to a gene: 5. The CDR3 has 15 residues. Germline CDR1 SGDLS, CDR2 YYNGEE. The DNA of the CDR3 is TGTGCCAGCAGCGTAGCAACTAGCGGGGTTGACGAGCAGTACTTC. Protein: CASSVATSGVDEQYF.

The chain carries TRBV15 and TRBJ2-7; 11 nucleotides align to TRBD2. V shed 1 base and J 3 bases; nucleotides not matched to a gene: 11. The CDR3 sequence is 18 residues long. Germline CDR1 reads LNHNV; CDR2 reads YYDKDF (reference sequence). The CDR3 reads CATSRAPVLTSGDYEQYF. In DNA, the CDR3 is TGTGCCACCAGCAGAGCCCCTGTTCTGACTAGCGGGGACTACGAGCAGTACTTC.

The CDR3 loop reads CASSPWAGTNTEAFF. The CDR3, as DNA: TGTGCCAGCAGTCCATGGGCAGGAACGAACACTGAAGCTTTCTTT. The rearrangement links TRBV27 to TRBJ1-1; no clear D gene. This CDR3 has 15 residues. Germline values: CDR1 MNHEY, CDR2 SMNVEV (reference sequence). V was trimmed by 5 bases and J by 1 base, leaving 14 bases between them.

This chain links TRBV25-1 with TRBJ2-3, with D possibly TRBD2 on 5 matching bases. This CDR3 contains 12 residues. The V and J ends lost 4 bases and 9 bases respectively, with 11 bases between them. Germline loops: CDR1 MGHDK, CDR2 SYGVNS. The CDR3 loop is CASSARSGTQYF. The DNA of the CDR3 is TGTGCCAGCAGTGCTAGGTCGGGAACGCAGTATTTT.

This chain uses TRBV19 with TRBJ1-6, with a weak D call TRBD1 (6 bases). This CDR3 is 15 amino acids long. In germline, CDR1 is LNHDA, CDR2 SQIVND (reference sequence). V lost 0 bases and J lost 8, with 11 bases in between. This CDR3 is CASSIEHRVDSPLHF. The CDR3 bases are TGTGCCAGTAGTATAGAGCACAGGGTTGATTCACCCCTCCACTTT.

The chain combines TRBV6-5 with TRBJ2-7, with TRBD2 as a possible D gene (5 bases). This CDR3 comprises 13 residues. The germline V gene encodes CDR1 MNHEY and CDR2 SVGAGI. With 5 bases removed from V and 3 bases from J, the gap between germline ends came to 11 bases. CDR3 nucleotide sequence: TGTGCCAGCAGTCCAGACGGGAACTACGAGCAGTACTTC. Its protein product is CASSPDGNYEQYF.

This clone appeared once. The chain carries TRBV9 and TRBJ2-2; TRBD2 aligns across 8 bases. Germline V gene data show CDR1 as SGDLS and CDR2 as YYNGEE. The CDR3 loop spans 16 amino acids. V was pared by 4 bases and J by 7 bases, with 12 bases of the junction left unmatched. Here the CDR3 reads CASSPPAGGPVGELFF. Here the CDR3 DNA reads TGTGCCAGCAGCCCCCCGGCGGGAGGACCGGTCGGGGAGCTGTTTTTT.

The chain links TRBV9 to TRBJ2-3; tentative D call: TRBD1 (6 bases). The CDR3 has 15 residues. Germline assignment: CDR1 SGDLS and CDR2 YYNGEE. V was trimmed by 1 base and J by 0 bases, leaving 9 bases between them. For the CDR3, the DNA is TGTGCCAGCAGCGTAAGCCAGGGGAGCACAGATACGCAGTATTTT. Translating it yields CASSVSQGSTDTQYF.